These T cell receptor beta chains were read from a single sample in a study of CD8 T cells in Susac syndrome. TCRdb called the immunoSEQ multiplex PCR reads again in MiXCR, with one record for every CDR3 protein. The table has approximately 130,000 distinct CDR3 sequences, under 95% seen once. Sequenced: CD8+ T cells from PBMCs. The receptors derive from a human donor with multiple sclerosis. CDR3s include the opening cysteine and the closing phenylalanine or tryptophan. Fields, in order: J gene, D gene, V gene, clone size, CDR3 protein, CDR3 DNA. D genes are given only for firm matches. Only part of the rows carry a size: once, few, many, or a class if the clone is expanded.

j_gene: TRBJ1-1; d_gene: .; v_gene: TRBV30; abundance: .; CDR3aa: CAWSGVPSTEAFF; CDR3nt: TGTGCCTGGAGCGGGGTCCCAAGCACTGAAGCTTTCTTT
j_gene: TRBJ2-7; d_gene: .; v_gene: TRBV6-5; abundance: .; CDR3aa: CASSYSLSWFYEQYF; CDR3nt: TGTGCCAGCAGTTACTCTTTGAGCTGGTTCTACGAGCAGTACTTC
j_gene: TRBJ2-5; d_gene: .; v_gene: TRBV2; abundance: .; CDR3aa: CASSDRLAQETQYF; CDR3nt: TGTGCCAGCAGTGATCGGCTAGCACAAGAGACCCAGTACTTC
j_gene: TRBJ1-2; d_gene: .; v_gene: TRBV27; abundance: .; CDR3aa: CASSPSYGAYNYGYTF; CDR3nt: TGTGCCAGCAGTCCGAGCTACGGGGCCTACAACTATGGCTACACCTTC
j_gene: TRBJ1-5; d_gene: .; v_gene: TRBV7-6; abundance: few; CDR3aa: CASSLGGSQPQHF; CDR3nt: TGTGCCAGCAGCCTGGGGGGGAGTCAGCCCCAGCATTTT
j_gene: TRBJ2-5; d_gene: .; v_gene: TRBV9; abundance: .; CDR3aa: CASSGGLPQETQYF; CDR3nt: TGTGCCAGCAGCGGGGGACTTCCTCAAGAGACCCAGTACTTC
j_gene: TRBJ2-1; d_gene: TRBD2; v_gene: TRBV7-9; abundance: .; CDR3aa: CASSSSGSAYNEQFF; CDR3nt: TGTGCCAGCAGCTCTAGCGGGAGCGCCTACAATGAGCAGTTCTTC
j_gene: TRBJ2-5; d_gene: .; v_gene: TRBV7-9; abundance: .; CDR3aa: CASSVDLEETQYF; CDR3nt: TGTGCCAGCAGCGTCGACTTGGAAGAGACCCAGTACTTC
j_gene: TRBJ1-1; d_gene: .; v_gene: TRBV27; abundance: .; CDR3aa: CASAQGFGDTEAFF; CDR3nt: TGTGCCAGTGCTCAGGGGTTTGGGGACACTGAAGCTTTCTTT
j_gene: TRBJ2-5; d_gene: .; v_gene: TRBV7-9; abundance: .; CDR3aa: CASTTLGGGHQETQYF; CDR3nt: TGTGCCAGCACCACTTTGGGTGGCGGCCACCAAGAGACCCAGTACTTC
j_gene: TRBJ2-1; d_gene: .; v_gene: TRBV14; abundance: .; CDR3aa: CASSPRAIQAHEQFF; CDR3nt: TGTGCCAGCAGCCCGAGGGCTATTCAGGCTCATGAGCAGTTCTTC
j_gene: TRBJ2-3; d_gene: .; v_gene: TRBV2; abundance: .; CDR3aa: CASSEQQYFEDTQYF; CDR3nt: TGTGCCAGCAGTGAACAACAGTACTTCGAGGATACGCAGTATTTT
j_gene: TRBJ2-7; d_gene: TRBD1; v_gene: TRBV29-1; abundance: few; CDR3aa: CSVGGTGVEQYF; CDR3nt: TGCAGCGTTGGTGGGACAGGGGTCGAGCAGTACTTC
j_gene: TRBJ1-1; d_gene: .; v_gene: TRBV3-1; abundance: .; CDR3aa: CASSDRQSMNTEAFF; CDR3nt: TGTGCCAGCAGCGACAGACAGTCCATGAACACTGAAGCTTTCTTT
j_gene: TRBJ2-1; d_gene: TRBD2; v_gene: TRBV7-9; abundance: .; CDR3aa: CASSIQGLAGYNEQFF; CDR3nt: TGTGCCAGCAGCATACAAGGACTAGCGGGATACAATGAGCAGTTCTTC